The present TCR beta chain was sequenced within a study of T-cell memory formation after mild COVID-19. This clonotype was observed many times. From the 5' RACE reads, TCRdb called clonotypes with MiXCR, one entry per CDR3 protein. The sample yields about 57,000 distinct CDR3 sequences, 12% seen once. Material for sequencing was PBMCs or a T cell subset sorted from them (not recorded which). This receptor was identified in a man aged 18-30 years who had mild COVID-19 (a few samples of this study predate the infection). Cell type and time point are not known.

The CDR3 here is CASRPGLAGGQETQYF. The CDR3 DNA sequence: TGTGCCAGCCGCCCGGGACTAGCGGGGGGTCAAGAGACCCAGTACTTC. This rearrangement joins TRBV7-8 to TRBJ2-5, with 15 bases aligning to TRBD2. Trimming removed 8 bases from V and 2 bases from J; junction bases left unmatched: 6. The CDR3 length is 16 residues. Germline CDR1 and CDR2: SGHVS and FQNEAQ.